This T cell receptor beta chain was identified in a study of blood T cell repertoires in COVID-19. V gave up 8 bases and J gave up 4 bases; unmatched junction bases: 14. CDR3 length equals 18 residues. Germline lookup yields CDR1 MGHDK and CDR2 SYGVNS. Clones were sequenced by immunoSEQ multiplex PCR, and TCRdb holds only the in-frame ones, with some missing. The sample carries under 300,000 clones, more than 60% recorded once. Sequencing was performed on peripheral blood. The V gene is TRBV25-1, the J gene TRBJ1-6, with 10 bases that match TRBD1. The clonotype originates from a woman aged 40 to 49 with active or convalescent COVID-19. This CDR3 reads CASAAGTGVAGYNSPLHF. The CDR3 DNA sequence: TGTGCCAGCGCAGCCGGGACAGGGGTCGCCGGATATAATTCACCCCTCCACTTT.